This is a list of T cell receptor beta chains from one sample in a study of cytomegalovirus exposure and HLA in healthy donors. Profiling relied on immunoSEQ multiplex PCR, and the TCRdb table lists in-frame clones only, not all of them. The data contain approximately 74,000 clones, more than 70% of them seen just once; the ten biggest clones take up 9.7%. The sample comprised PBMCs. These receptor sequences come from a man in his forties in good health and CMV-seronegative. Each CDR3 is given with its conserved first and last residue. The D gene is left open where the match is weak. Clone size is not always given. Where it is, it says once, few, many or a class for expanded clones.

d_call,clone_size,cdr3_length,j_call,v_call,cdr3_aa,cdr3_nt
TRBD1,-,14,TRBJ2-7,TRBV9,CASSGGTASYEQYF,TGTGCCAGCAGCGGAGGGACAGCCTCCTACGAGCAGTACTTC
TRBD1,-,14,TRBJ2-7,TRBV5-6,CASSLDRGSYEQYF,TGTGCCAGCAGCTTGGACAGGGGTTCCTACGAGCAGTACTTC
-,few,16,TRBJ2-1,TRBV4-1,CASSQEGVGGINEQFF,TGCGCCAGCAGCCAAGAGGGTGTGGGGGGTATCAATGAGCAGTTCTTC
TRBD2,once,15,TRBJ2-5,TRBV5-1,CASSLVVAGFETQYF,TGCGCCAGCAGCTTGGTGGTAGCGGGGTTCGAGACCCAGTACTTC
TRBD2,-,14,TRBJ2-7,TRBV25-1,CASSEAGGGGEQYF,TGTGCCAGCAGTGAAGCGGGAGGAGGTGGAGAGCAGTACTTC
-,once,15,TRBJ2-7,TRBV10-3,CAISGGDGRTYEQYF,TGTGCCATCAGTGGGGGGGATGGTCGTACCTACGAGCAGTACTTC
TRBD1,-,15,TRBJ1-4,TRBV6-1,CASRDRAGRSEKLFF,TGTGCCAGCAGGGACAGGGCAGGGAGGAGTGAAAAACTGTTTTTT
-,-,12,TRBJ2-3,TRBV28,CASSSSADTQYF,TGTGCCAGCAGTTCGTCGGCAGATACGCAGTATTTT
-,-,15,TRBJ1-4,TRBV7-9,CASSSSAPGGEKLFF,TGTGCCAGCAGCTCAAGTGCCCCGGGAGGTGAAAAACTGTTTTTT
-,-,11,TRBJ2-5,TRBV10-3,CAIAGGETQYF,TGTGCCATCGCCGGGGGAGAGACCCAGTACTTC
TRBD1,-,15,TRBJ2-1,TRBV6-5,CASSTPGQGYNEQFF,TGTGCCAGCAGTACCCCGGGACAGGGCTACAATGAGCAGTTCTTC
-,few,13,TRBJ1-5,TRBV6-5,CASRAGVNQPQHF,TGTGCCAGCAGGGCCGGGGTGAATCAGCCCCAGCATTTT
-,-,14,TRBJ2-2,TRBV7-9,CASSSGQNTGELFF,TGTGCCAGCAGCTCGGGACAGAACACCGGGGAGCTGTTTTTT
TRBD2,-,16,TRBJ2-3,TRBV5-1,CASSFSPGLASDTQYF,TGCGCCAGCAGCTTCTCACCGGGACTAGCCTCAGATACGCAGTATTTT
-,-,14,TRBJ2-5,TRBV5-1,CASSFPGSGETQYF,TGCGCCAGCAGCTTTCCGGGATCGGGCGAGACCCAGTACTTC
-,-,13,TRBJ2-5,TRBV25-1,CASSERSSETQYF,TGTGCCAGCAGTGAACGGAGTTCAGAGACCCAGTACTTC
-,few,15,TRBJ2-3,TRBV10-1,CASSESKMGRDTQYF,TGCGCCAGCAGTGAGTCGAAAATGGGGAGAGATACGCAGTATTTT
TRBD1,once,15,TRBJ2-3,TRBV10-3,CAISDSDRATDTQYF,TGTGCCATCAGTGATAGTGACAGGGCCACAGATACGCAGTATTTT
-,-,17,TRBJ2-7,TRBV5-6,CASSLAPTGDWPYEQYF,TGTGCCAGCAGCTTGGCGCCCACAGGGGACTGGCCCTACGAGCAGTACTTC
-,few,17,TRBJ1-2,TRBV9,CASSPGTTTSVTMGYTF,TGTGCCAGCAGCCCCGGGACAACTACTTCGGTGACTATGGGCTACACCTTC
TRBD1,-,14,TRBJ2-7,TRBV9,CASSLGTGGYEQYF,TGTGCCAGCAGCCTTGGGACAGGGGGCTACGAGCAGTACTTC
TRBD2,-,17,TRBJ2-1,TRBV14,CASSQDPSGTSYNEQFF,TGTGCCAGCAGCCAAGATCCTAGCGGGACCTCCTACAATGAGCAGTTCTTC
TRBD2,-,14,TRBJ2-7,TRBV28,CASTSGGYGYEQYF,TGTGCCAGCACCAGCGGGGGTTATGGCTACGAGCAGTACTTC
-,-,15,TRBJ1-5,TRBV10-1,CASSAQGNPNQPQHF,TGCGCCAGCAGTGCTCAGGGAAACCCCAATCAGCCCCAGCATTTT
TRBD1,-,14,TRBJ2-7,TRBV7-8,CASSLASTGYEQYF,TGTGCCAGCAGCTTAGCCTCGACAGGGTACGAGCAGTACTTC
TRBD2,few,16,TRBJ2-7,TRBV10-3,CAIRSVGTSIGYEQYF,TGTGCCATCAGGTCCGTCGGGACTAGCATTGGGTACGAGCAGTACTTC
-,-,14,TRBJ2-7,TRBV27,CASSDYRGGDEQYF,TGTGCCAGCAGTGACTACAGGGGGGGCGACGAGCAGTACTTC
TRBD2,once,15,TRBJ2-7,TRBV5-8,CASSSPSGGIHEQYF,TGTGCCAGCAGCTCTCCTTCGGGAGGAATTCACGAGCAGTACTTC
-,-,16,TRBJ2-7,TRBV7-8,CASSSERSAGSYEQYF,TGTGCCAGCAGCTCAGAGCGGTCGGCGGGGTCCTACGAGCAGTACTTC
-,-,16,TRBJ1-4,TRBV15,CATSRDLGTSNEKLFF,TGTGCCACCAGCAGAGATCTGGGGACTTCGAATGAAAAACTGTTTTTT
-,once,16,TRBJ1-3,TRBV21-1,CASSTLDRDSGNTIYF,TGTGCCAGCAGCACCCTCGACAGAGACTCTGGAAACACCATATATTTT
-,-,14,TRBJ1-3,TRBV19,CASSFRVSGNTIYF,TGTGCCAGTAGCTTCCGGGTCTCTGGAAACACCATATATTTT
TRBD1,-,15,TRBJ2-5,TRBV7-9,CSSSLQGVGQETQYF,TGTTCCAGCAGCTTACAGGGGGTAGGTCAAGAGACCCAGTACTTC
-,-,18,TRBJ2-1,TRBV9,CASSPTLAAAQSYNEQFF,TGTGCCAGCAGCCCCACCTTGGCTGCGGCCCAATCCTACAATGAGCAGTTCTTC
TRBD1,-,16,TRBJ2-5,TRBV6-5,CASSYNPGTGRETQYF,TGTGCCAGCAGTTACAATCCAGGGACAGGGAGGGAGACCCAGTACTTC